Given below is one T cell receptor (beta chain) in context. Its antigen is unidentified. The data stem from a study of vaccination effects on CD4 cells after COVID-19. Study at large: A median of 72 days separated the second dose and sampling.

Sequencing followed a ViraFEST assay step that expanded antigen-specific CD4+ T cells with viral peptide pools. Following culture for nine to ten days, CD4+ T cells were isolated. All participants had two doses of either the BNT162b2 or mRNA-1273 vaccine. The study found no prior SARS-CoV-2 infection in the vaccine recipients, who tested negative for nucleocapsid antibodies. IL-2 medium supplanted half the medium on days 3 and 7. Using immunoSEQ multiplex PCR, the repertoire was profiled, and TCRdb retains in-frame clones only, with some absent. Among approximately 70,000 clones listed, about 80% were seen once. This clonotype was obtained from a human donor who received a COVID-19 vaccine. Sample: CD4+ T cells from PBMCs cultured with HCoV-OC43 spike peptides, taken after COVID-19 vaccination. Subset specified: HCoV-OC43 spike overlapping peptide pool stimulation.

CDR3 DNA: TGTGCCAGCAGCCAATTTTACCGGGACAGGGAAGGGAAGGGGACCCAGTACTTC. Protein: CASSQFYRDREGKGTQYF. The V call is TRBV3-1 (or the pseudogene TRBV3-2), the J call TRBJ2-5; TRBD1 matches at 9 bases. Germline-derived CDR1 and CDR2 are LGHDT and YNNKEL (reference sequence). V lost 2 bases to trimming and J lost 7 bases; unmatched junction nucleotides: 17. CDR3 length: 18 amino acids.